This TCR beta chain appears in the sequencing data of a study of memory CD4+ T cells and cytomegalovirus serostatus. For the study at large: Donors were healthy Belgian adults, under ten CMV seropositive and around 23 seronegative.

Measured with immunoSEQ multiplex PCR; TCRdb has only the in-frame clones, and not every one. The sample carries 50,000 to 75,000 clones, 80% to 85% recorded once. In regard to this clone: The target antigen is unknown.

Whole-study findings and limits: Median bootstrapped AUC for CMV status was approximately 0.94 originally, approximately 0.9 US-trained. Of around 160 reported CMV TCRbeta sequences, around 62 were found in memory CD4+ repertoires. Suggested: most of the CMV-linked TCR signature lies in CD4+ memory cells.

CDR1 is SGHRS, CDR2 YFSETQ, per germline. V was pared by 2 bases and J by 4 bases, with 9 bases between. The CDR3 length is 13 residues. The sort gate was single viable CD3+CD4+CD8-CD45RO+ cells for memory CD4+ T cells. Sequenced sample: memory CD4+ T cells from blood. The origin of this receptor is an adult in good health and CMV-seronegative. The chain recombines TRBV5-1 with TRBJ1-2; no reliable D call. CDR3 in DNA: TGCGCCAGCAGCTTCACGCGGGCCTATGGCTACACCTTC. It encodes CASSFTRAYGYTF.